This T cell receptor beta chain was recovered during a study of blood T cell repertoires in COVID-19. The wider study: Acute and convalescent COVID-19 samples came from the United States, Italy and Spain.

Original handling: Reference gene primer amplification yielded estimated nucleated cell counts. Clones were sequenced by immunoSEQ multiplex PCR, and TCRdb holds only the in-frame ones, with some missing. From that table come the V and J calls and clone size; the DNA was used to work out D and trimming. Of over 70,000 clones listed, 65% to 90% were seen once; the top ten hold 6.5% to 7.5%. Recruited during active infection, patients (from Seattle) were subsequently followed longitudinally. The source of this sequence is a man younger than 45 with COVID-19, enrolled during active disease. Sequencing was done on a sample of peripheral blood.

CDR3: CASSSLSRDTDTQYF. The CDR3 DNA is TGTGCCAGCAGCTCCCTGTCCCGGGACACAGATACGCAGTATTTT. This sequence joins TRBV7-8 and TRBJ2-3, with D tentatively TRBD2 (5 bases). The CDR3 runs to 15 residues. The V end was cut by 4 bases, the J end by 2 bases, with 13 bases between. The germline gives CDR1 SGHVS, CDR2 FQNEAQ.